Here is one T cell receptor beta chain with its context. The antigen is undetermined. Researchers made TCR cDNA using 5'RACE template switching, and this step added a universal primer site and UMIs. Using its own MiXCR run on the 5' RACE reads, TCRdb lists one record per CDR3 protein. The repertoire holds about 220,000 distinct CDR3 sequences, around 3.1% seen once, with less than 3.5% in the top ten. This entry comes from a study of T cells after yellow fever vaccination. Study results and limitations: In post-booster samples, most primary-vaccination clones reappeared (about 95% CD4, nearly 90% CD8). Abundant clonotypes (contaminants from the bulk population) could be present in FACS-sorted repertoires. The appearance of a small share of clonotypes in both CD4 and CD8 compartments was observed.

The germline CDR1 and CDR2 sequences are SNHLY and FYNNEI. This CDR3 comprises 15 residues. V dropped 8 bases and J dropped 0 bases, with 13 bases sitting between them. The source material was CD4+ T cells sorted from PBMCs, sampled 10 days after the yellow fever booster vaccination. The chain couples TRBV2 to TRBJ2-2; TRBD2 is a possible D gene (5 bases). This TCR was recovered from a young man who received the YFV17D yellow fever vaccine. Written as DNA, the CDR3 is TGTGCCAGCGGACTCGGTTCGACGAACACCGGGGAGCTGTTTTTT. Encoded protein: CASGLGSTNTGELFF.